One sample yielded the 23 T cell receptor beta chains listed below, sequenced in a study of blood T cells in healthy people across ages. A second PCR of 7 to 11 cycles used a sample-barcoded 5' primer and a J-beta primer mix. TCRdb fed the 5' RACE reads into MiXCR, producing one record per CDR3 protein. Of 700,000 to 1,000,000 distinct CDR3 sequences in the sample, approximately 48% were seen once. The sequencing input was blood. These receptors were taken from a man in his 60s in good health.

Comment on this clonotype: A junction boundary mismatches the germline segment, possibly from a read error. The genes are TRBV12-5 and TRBJ2-5; D call uncertain. Matching the DNA end better, TRBJ2-4 makes the J call doubtful. CDR1 and CDR2 (germline): LGHNT, FRNRAP. CDR3 length: 12 residues. The CDR3 DNA reads as TGTGCTATTGGTTTGGGATCTAACATTCAGTACTTC. This encodes CAIGLGSNIQYF.

There are a few counts of this clonotype. The chain recombines TRBV6-2 or TRBV6-3 with TRBJ2-3; D is unclear. This CDR3 contains 14 residues. V was cut by 0 bases and J by 5 bases, with 9 bases left in between. The germline CDR1 and CDR2 sequences are MNHEY and SVGEGT. DNA of the CDR3: TGTGCCAGCAGTTACTCAAGCTGGCTAGATACGCAGTATTTT. Its translation: CASSYSSWLDTQYF.

The chain carries TRBV20-1 and TRBJ2-7; 9 nucleotides align to TRBD1. The CDR3 sequence is 15 residues long. Germline-derived CDR1 and CDR2 are DFQATT and SNEGSKA (reference sequence). V lost 5 bases and J lost 2; bases outside the gene matches: 10. CDR3 DNA sequence: TGCAGTGCTCATTCCGGGACAGGGATCACCTACGAGCAGTACTTC. Translating it yields CSAHSGTGITYEQYF.

This sequence joins TRBV6-1 and TRBJ2-3; the match to TRBD2 covers 12 bases. CDR3 length equals 17 residues. V shed 6 bases and J 0 bases; nucleotides not matched to a gene: 7. Per the germline V gene, CDR1 is MNHNS and CDR2 is SASEGT. Here the CDR3 reads CASRSQGTSGSTDTQYF. CDR3 bases: TGTGCCAGCAGATCACAAGGGACTAGCGGGAGCACAGATACGCAGTATTTT.

This clonotype was seen only a few times. The V gene is TRBV12-3 or TRBV12-4, the J gene TRBJ1-6, with D tentatively TRBD1 (6 bases). The CDR3 has 15 amino acids. With 5 bases removed from V and 7 bases from J, the gap between germline ends came to 15 bases. Written as DNA, the CDR3 is TGTGCCAGCAGTAACCGAGGGACAAGCAATTCACCCCTCCACTTT. Its translation is CASSNRGTSNSPLHF.

This clonotype was observed a few times. The chain joins TRBV6-6 to TRBJ2-7, with D hard to call. Germline loops: CDR1 MNHNY, CDR2 SVGAGI (reference sequence). The CDR3 has 15 residues. Trimming pared 4 bases from V and 2 bases from J, leaving 15 bases between. CDR3 DNA sequence: TGTGCCAGCAGTTCTCTGGATTCACGGACCTACGAGCAGTACTTC. As protein: CASSSLDSRTYEQYF.

This clonotype was observed a few times. The J gene is TRBJ2-3, the V gene TRBV20-1; 9 bases are a match to TRBD1. The trim removed 0 bases at V and 2 bases at J, leaving 6 bases unmatched. The V gene's germline CDR1 is DFQATT and CDR2 SNEGSKA (reference sequence). CDR3 length: 16 residues. The CDR3 DNA follows: TGCAGTGCTAGAGATCCGGGACAGGGTTACACAGATACGCAGTATTTT. Its protein is CSARDPGQGYTDTQYF.

This clonotype was seen only a few times. This chain connects TRBV4-3 to TRBJ2-1; 10 bases line up with TRBD1. CDR3 length: 18 amino acids. With V trimmed by 2 bases and J by 4 bases, 11 bases remained unmatched. Germline V lookup: CDR1 LGHNA, CDR2 YSLEER. The chain's CDR3 is CASSQRRAGQGMYNEQFF. The DNA of the CDR3 is TGCGCCAGCAGCCAACGGCGAGCGGGACAGGGGATGTACAATGAGCAGTTCTTC.

The V gene is TRBV7-2, the J gene TRBJ2-7, with 7 nucleotides matching TRBD2. This CDR3 region has 14 residues. V shed 4 bases and J 3 bases; nucleotides not matched to a gene: 6. Per germline, CDR1 SGHTA and CDR2 FQGNSA. CDR3 region: CASSWGGDDYEQYF. CDR3 bases: TGTGCCAGCAGCTGGGGGGGGGACGACTACGAGCAGTACTTC. The whole variable domain, remainder taken from reference TRBV7-2 and TRBJ2-7, is GAGVSQSPSNKVTEKGKDVELRCDPISGHTALYWYRQSLGQGLEFLIYFQGNSAPDKSGLPSDRFSAERTGGSVSTLTIQRTQQEDSAVYLCASSWGGDDYEQYFGPGTRLTVT.

This clonotype showed up just once. The genes are TRBV3-1 and TRBJ2-3; 9 positions match TRBD2. The trim removed 4 bases at V and 0 bases at J, leaving 8 bases unmatched. CDR3 length equals 17 residues. Looked up from germline, CDR1 is LGHDT and CDR2 is YNNKEL (reference sequence). The CDR3 protein is CASSPTLAGLSTDTQYF. CDR3 DNA: TGTGCCAGCAGCCCTACCCTAGCGGGACTGAGCACAGATACGCAGTATTTT.

This rearrangement joins TRBV5-6 to TRBJ1-4; D unclear. The CDR3 spans 15 residues. Germline CDR1 SGHDT, CDR2 YYEEEE. V shed 3 bases and J shed 7 bases, with 16 bases lying between them. CDR3 sequence: CASSSWTAAGEKLFF. The CDR3 nucleotides are TGTGCCAGCAGCTCTTGGACGGCGGCGGGTGAAAAACTGTTTTTT.

This clonotype was counted a few times. The chain is built from TRBV2 and TRBJ2-7; TRBD1 or TRBD2 may be the D gene (5 bases each). The CDR3 sequence is 13 residues long. Trimming left V 8 bases short and J 4 bases short, with 15 bases between. Looked up from germline, CDR1 is SNHLY and CDR2 is FYNNEI. CDR3 in DNA: TGTGCCAGCCGCGCAATGGGGACGTACGAGCAGTACTTC. Its protein product is CASRAMGTYEQYF.

This clonotype occurred a few times. V usage is TRBV11-2 and J usage is TRBJ2-7; D unresolved. The V gene lost 4 bases and the J gene lost 0 bases, with 19 bases spanning the gap. The CDR3 extends over 17 amino acids. From germline, CDR1 is SGHAT and CDR2 FQNNGV. The CDR3 protein is CASSSGMRRWVSYEQYF. The CDR3 region has the DNA TGTGCCAGCAGCTCTGGGATGCGGCGGTGGGTCTCCTACGAGCAGTACTTC.

The gene calls are TRBV7-2 and TRBJ2-5; D may correspond to TRBD1 or TRBD2 (5 bases each). V gave up 2 bases and J gave up 2 bases, with 12 bases separating them. The CDR3 length is 15 residues. Per the germline V gene, CDR1 is SGHTA and CDR2 is FQGNSA. This chain's CDR3 is CASSLQAGTQETQYF. The CDR3 bases are TGTGCCAGCAGCTTACAAGCAGGGACGCAAGAGACCCAGTACTTC.

This clonotype has at least ten counts. This sequence joins TRBV5-1 and TRBJ2-3; possible D gene TRBD1, 5 bases. The V and J ends lost 0 bases and 3 bases respectively, with 5 bases between them. From germline, CDR1 is SGHRS and CDR2 YFSETQ. The CDR3 is 13 amino acids. The DNA of the CDR3 is TGCGCCAGCAGCTTGGGACAGACAGATACGCAGTATTTT. Its translation: CASSLGQTDTQYF.

The chain uses TRBV3-1 and TRBJ1-2; D unresolved. This CDR3 spans 16 amino acids. With 5 bases removed from V and 8 bases from J, the gap between germline ends came to 24 bases. In germline, CDR1 is LGHDT, CDR2 YNNKEL (reference sequence). Written as DNA, the CDR3 is TGTGCCAGCAGCTCAAAACTCGGCAGGAATCCGAACGGCTACACCTTC. Its protein product is CASSSKLGRNPNGYTF.

The chain recombines TRBV20-1 with TRBJ2-7; the D gene is possibly TRBD2 (6 bases). V was cut by 8 bases and J by 0 bases, with 14 bases left in between. The CDR3 contains 13 residues. CDR1 is DFQATT, CDR2 SNEGSKA, per germline (reference sequence). The CDR3 DNA reads as TGCAGTCTGTGGGGGGTCAGCTCCTACGAGCAGTACTTC. It is translated as CSLWGVSSYEQYF.

The V gene is TRBV2, the J gene TRBJ2-6, with 7 bases aligning to TRBD1. V lost 4 bases to trimming and J lost 4 bases; unmatched junction nucleotides: 4. Germline V lookup: CDR1 SNHLY, CDR2 FYNNEI. This CDR3 is built from 15 residues. CDR3 DNA sequence: TGTGCCAGCAGTGTCAGGGGGAGCGGGGCCAACGTCCTGACTTTC. The encoded protein is CASSVRGSGANVLTF.

This clonotype was observed many times. This chain links TRBV18 with TRBJ2-6, with D unclear. Trimming removed 2 bases from V and 4 bases from J, with 9 bases in between. The germline V gene encodes CDR1 KGHSH and CDR2 LQKENI. CDR3 size: 15 residues. CDR3 loop: CASSPRSQGANVLTF. In DNA form, the CDR3 reads TGTGCCAGCTCACCAAGGAGTCAGGGGGCCAACGTCCTGACTTTC. Drawing the rest from reference TRBV18 and TRBJ2-6, the complete variable domain is NAGVMQNPRHLVRRRGQEARLRCSPMKGHSHVYWYRQLPEEGLKFMVYLQKENIIDESGMPKERFSAEFPKEGPSILRIQQVVRGDSAAYFCASSPRSQGANVLTFGAGSRLTVL.

This chain uses TRBV7-2 with TRBJ2-7, with a tentative D call TRBD1 (6 bases). CDR1 is SGHTA, CDR2 FQGNSA, per germline. V was pared by 2 bases and J by 3 bases, with 14 bases between. The CDR3 contains 15 residues. The CDR3 here is CASSLRDTGGYEQYF. Written as DNA, the CDR3 is TGTGCCAGCAGCTTACGGGACACTGGAGGCTACGAGCAGTACTTC. The full variable domain, its missing parts supplied by reference TRBV7-2 and TRBJ2-7, is GAGVSQSPSNKVTEKGKDVELRCDPISGHTALYWYRQSLGQGLEFLIYFQGNSAPDKSGLPSDRFSAERTGGSVSTLTIQRTQQEDSAVYLCASSLRDTGGYEQYFGPGTRLTVT.

CDR3 in DNA: TGTGCCAGCAGCGACGGCGGACAGGGGACCTACGAGCAGTACTTC. This translates into CASSDGGQGTYEQYF. This chain joins TRBV2 and TRBJ2-7; TRBD1 aligns across 9 bases. Germline loops: CDR1 SNHLY, CDR2 FYNNEI. CDR3 length: 15 amino acids. Unmatched junction bases numbered 8, after V lost 6 bases and J lost 2 bases.

This clonotype was seen just once. This chain connects TRBV20-1 to TRBJ1-2, with D possibly matching TRBD1 (5 bases). The V gene's germline CDR1 is DFQATT and CDR2 SNEGSKA (reference sequence). V was clipped by 5 bases and J by 8 bases, with 15 bases between them. The CDR3 is made up of 12 amino acids. The CDR3 is CSAQPRGRGYTF. The CDR3 DNA sequence: TGCAGTGCTCAACCCCGGGGGAGGGGCTACACCTTC.

There are a few counts of this clonotype. V gene TRBV7-9 combines with J gene TRBJ2-5, with 7 bases lining up with TRBD1. Matching the DNA end better, TRBJ2-7 makes the J call doubtful. The CDR3 is 13 residues long. Germline V gives CDR1 SEHNR, CDR2 FQNEAQ (reference sequence). CDR3 in amino acids: CASSGETGYEQYF. The CDR3 DNA is TGTGCCAGCAGCGGCGAGACAGGGTACGAGCAGTACTTC.